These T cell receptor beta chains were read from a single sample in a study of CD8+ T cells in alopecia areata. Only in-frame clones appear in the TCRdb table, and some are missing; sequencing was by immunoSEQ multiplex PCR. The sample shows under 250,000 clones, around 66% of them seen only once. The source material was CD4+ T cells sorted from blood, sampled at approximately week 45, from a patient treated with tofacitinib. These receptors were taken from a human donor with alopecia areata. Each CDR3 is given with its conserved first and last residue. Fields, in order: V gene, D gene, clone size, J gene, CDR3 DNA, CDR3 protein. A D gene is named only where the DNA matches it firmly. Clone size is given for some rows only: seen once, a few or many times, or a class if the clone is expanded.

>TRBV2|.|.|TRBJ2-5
TGTGCCAGCCAAATTCGCTGGAGGGAGACCCAGTACTTC
CASQIRWRETQYF
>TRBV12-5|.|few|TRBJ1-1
TGTGCTAGTGGTTCGAGGCGGGCGCCGGACACTGAAGCTTTCTTT
CASGSRRAPDTEAFF
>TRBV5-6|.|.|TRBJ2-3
TGTGCCAGCAGCCCTGCGGGAAGTCCAGGCCGAGGCGATACGCAGTATTTT
CASSPAGSPGRGDTQYF
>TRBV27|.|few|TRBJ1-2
TGTGCCAGCAGTTACACAGCGATTAACTATGGCTACACCTTC
CASSYTAINYGYTF
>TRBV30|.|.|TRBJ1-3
TGTGCCTGGGGGGGCGCCGTCCTCTCTGGAAACACCATATATTTT
CAWGGAVLSGNTIYF
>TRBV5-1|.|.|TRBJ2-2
TGCGCCAGCAGCGCGGGACTTGAACCTTACACCGGGGAGCTGTTTTTT
CASSAGLEPYTGELFF
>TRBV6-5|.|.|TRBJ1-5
TGTGCCAGCAGTTACGGGGAAAATCAGCCCCAGCATTTT
CASSYGENQPQHF
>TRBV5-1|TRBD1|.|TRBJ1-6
TGCGCCAGCAGCCTGGACAGGGTGAGAGAGTCACCCCTCCACTTT
CASSLDRVRESPLHF
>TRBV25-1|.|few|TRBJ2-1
TGTGCCAGCGGGGGGCAGATTTACAATGAGCAGTTCTTC
CASGGQIYNEQFF
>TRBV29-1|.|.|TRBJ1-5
TGCAGCGTCGCACGGACGAGCAATCAGCCCCAGCATTTT
CSVARTSNQPQHF
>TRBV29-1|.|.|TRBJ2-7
TGCAGCGCTGGGGACGGCAACGAGCAGTACTTC
CSAGDGNEQYF
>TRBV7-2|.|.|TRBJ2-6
TGTGCCAGCAGCATTAGGACAGCCACCGGACCTGGGGCCAACGTCCTGACTTTC
CASSIRTATGPGANVLTF
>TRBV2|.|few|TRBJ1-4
TGTGCCAGCAGTGTACAAGCTAATGAAAAACTGTTTTTT
CASSVQANEKLFF
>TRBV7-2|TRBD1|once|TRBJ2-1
TGTGCCAGCAGCTTAGGGGGGAACAGGGGGAATAGTGGGTTCTTC
CASSLGGNRGNSGFF
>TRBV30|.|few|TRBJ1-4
TGTGCCTGGAGTGCGATCTTTAGTGAAAAACTGTTTTTT
CAWSAIFSEKLFF
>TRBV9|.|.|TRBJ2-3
TGTGCCAGCGGACGACAGGACCGCACAGATACGCAGTATTTT
CASGRQDRTDTQYF
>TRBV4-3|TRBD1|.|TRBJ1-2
TGCGCCAGCAGCCAAAGGTCCGCGGACAGGGTTGCTGGCTACACCTTC
CASSQRSADRVAGYTF
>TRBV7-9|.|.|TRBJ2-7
TGTGCCAGCAGCTTAGCTGACGAGCAGTACTTC
CASSLADEQYF
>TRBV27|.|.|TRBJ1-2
TGTGCCAGCAGTCTAGAGGCGGGGACATATGGCTACACCTTC
CASSLEAGTYGYTF
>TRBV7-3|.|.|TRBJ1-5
TGTGCCAGCAGCTTAGGTTCAAACCTTGGCAATCAGCCCCAGCATTTT
CASSLGSNLGNQPQHF
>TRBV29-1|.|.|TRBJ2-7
TGCAGCGTTGCGACACTCTACGAGCAGTACTTC
CSVATLYEQYF
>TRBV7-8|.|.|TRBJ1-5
TGTGCCAGCCGTCTAGGGGCTAGCAATCAGCCCCAGCATTTT
CASRLGASNQPQHF
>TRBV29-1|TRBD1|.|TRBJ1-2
TGCAGCGTGCGATTGACAGGGCTAGGCTATGGCTACACCTTC
CSVRLTGLGYGYTF
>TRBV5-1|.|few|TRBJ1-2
TGCGCCAGCAGCTTGGCCTCTGAGAGGGATCGTTGGTTCGGCTACACCTTC
CASSLASERDRWFGYTF
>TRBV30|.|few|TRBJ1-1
TGTGCCTCGACAGGCTTGGGAAACACTGAAGCTTTCTTT
CASTGLGNTEAFF
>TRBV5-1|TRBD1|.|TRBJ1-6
TGCGCCAGCCGGGACAGTGAGAATTCACCCCTCCACTTT
CASRDSENSPLHF
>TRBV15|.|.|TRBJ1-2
TGTGCCACCAGCGCACTTTCCGTGGGGGGCTACACCTTC
CATSALSVGGYTF
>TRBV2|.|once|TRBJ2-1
TGTGCCAGCAGACTAGAGTCGAACAATGAGCAGTTCTTC
CASRLESNNEQFF
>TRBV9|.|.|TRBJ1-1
TGTGCCAGCAGCGTAGAAGAGAACACTGAAGCTTTCTTT
CASSVEENTEAFF
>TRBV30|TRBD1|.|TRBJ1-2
TGTGCCTGGAGTTACAAAACCGGGACAGGCTATGGCTACACCTTC
CAWSYKTGTGYGYTF
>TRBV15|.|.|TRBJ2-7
TGTGCCACCAGCAGAGAACGGCAGGGCTACGAGCAGTACTTC
CATSRERQGYEQYF
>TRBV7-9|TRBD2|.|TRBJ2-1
TGTGCCAGCAGCTCATGGACTAGCGGGGGGACTGAGCAGTTCTTC
CASSSWTSGGTEQFF
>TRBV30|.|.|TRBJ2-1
TGTGCCTGGAGTGGCCCCGTCGCCTATGAGCAGTTCTTC
CAWSGPVAYEQFF
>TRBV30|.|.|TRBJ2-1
TGTGCCTGGACGAGGGGGTCAGGCTACAATGAGCAGTTCTTC
CAWTRGSGYNEQFF
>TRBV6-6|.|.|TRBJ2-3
TGTGCCAGCAGGGCGACACCGAAGGACCCGCAGTATTTT
CASRATPKDPQYF
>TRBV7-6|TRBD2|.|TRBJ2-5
TGTGCCAGCAGCCTCCAGGCGGGGGTCGAGACCCAGTACTTC
CASSLQAGVETQYF
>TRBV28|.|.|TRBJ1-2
TGTGCCAGCAACCAACAGAATAACTATGGCTACACCTTC
CASNQQNNYGYTF
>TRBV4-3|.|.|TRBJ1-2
TGCGCCAGCAGCCAAGATCTACTTTATGGCTACACCTTC
CASSQDLLYGYTF